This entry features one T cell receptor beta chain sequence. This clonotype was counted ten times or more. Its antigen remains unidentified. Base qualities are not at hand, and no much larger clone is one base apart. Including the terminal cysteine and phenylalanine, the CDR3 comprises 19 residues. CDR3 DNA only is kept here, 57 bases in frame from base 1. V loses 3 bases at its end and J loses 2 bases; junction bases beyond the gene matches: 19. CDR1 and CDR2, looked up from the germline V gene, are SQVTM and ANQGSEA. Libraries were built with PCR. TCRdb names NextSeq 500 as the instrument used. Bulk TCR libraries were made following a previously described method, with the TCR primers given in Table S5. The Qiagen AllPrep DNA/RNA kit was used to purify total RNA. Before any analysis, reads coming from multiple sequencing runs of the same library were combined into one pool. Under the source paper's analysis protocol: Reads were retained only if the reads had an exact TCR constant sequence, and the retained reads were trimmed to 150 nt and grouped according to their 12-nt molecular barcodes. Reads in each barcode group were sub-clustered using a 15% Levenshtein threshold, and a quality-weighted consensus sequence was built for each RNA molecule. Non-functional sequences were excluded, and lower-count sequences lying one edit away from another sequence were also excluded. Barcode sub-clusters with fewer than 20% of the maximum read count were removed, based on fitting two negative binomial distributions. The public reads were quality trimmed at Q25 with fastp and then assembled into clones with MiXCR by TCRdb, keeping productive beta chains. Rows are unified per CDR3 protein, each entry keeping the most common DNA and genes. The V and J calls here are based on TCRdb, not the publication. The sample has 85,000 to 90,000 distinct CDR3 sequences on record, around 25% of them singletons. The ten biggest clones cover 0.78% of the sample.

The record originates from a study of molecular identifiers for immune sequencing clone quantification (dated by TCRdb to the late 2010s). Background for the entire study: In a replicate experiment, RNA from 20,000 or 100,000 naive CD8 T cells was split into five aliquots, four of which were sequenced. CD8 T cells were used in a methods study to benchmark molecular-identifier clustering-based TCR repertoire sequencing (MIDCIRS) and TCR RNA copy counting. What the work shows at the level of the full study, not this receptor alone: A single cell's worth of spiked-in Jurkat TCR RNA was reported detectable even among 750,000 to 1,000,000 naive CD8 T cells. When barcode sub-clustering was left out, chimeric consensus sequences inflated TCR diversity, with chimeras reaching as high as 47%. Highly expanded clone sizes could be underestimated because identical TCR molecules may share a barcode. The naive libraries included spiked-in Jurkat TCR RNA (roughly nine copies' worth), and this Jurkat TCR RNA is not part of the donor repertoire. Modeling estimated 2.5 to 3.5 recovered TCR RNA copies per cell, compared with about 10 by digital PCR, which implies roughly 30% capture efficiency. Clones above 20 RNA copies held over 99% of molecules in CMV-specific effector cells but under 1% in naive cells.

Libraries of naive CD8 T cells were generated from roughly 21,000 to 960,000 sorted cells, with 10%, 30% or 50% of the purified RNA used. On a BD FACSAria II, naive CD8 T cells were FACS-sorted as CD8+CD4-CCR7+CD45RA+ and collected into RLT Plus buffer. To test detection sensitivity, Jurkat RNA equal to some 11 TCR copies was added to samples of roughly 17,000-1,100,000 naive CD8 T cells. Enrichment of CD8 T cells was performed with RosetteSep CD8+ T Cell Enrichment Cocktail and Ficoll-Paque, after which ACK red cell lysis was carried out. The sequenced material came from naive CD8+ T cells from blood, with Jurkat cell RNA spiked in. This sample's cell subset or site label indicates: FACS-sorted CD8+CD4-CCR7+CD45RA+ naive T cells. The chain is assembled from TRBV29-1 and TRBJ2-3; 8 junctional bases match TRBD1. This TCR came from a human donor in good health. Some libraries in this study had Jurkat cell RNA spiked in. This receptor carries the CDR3 CSVESHSLTGALDTDTQYF. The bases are TGCAGCGTTGAGTCCCACTCATTGACAGGGGCCCTAGACACAGATACGCAGTATTTT.